The 23 T cell receptor beta chains reported below all come from one sample, sequenced in a study of cytomegalovirus exposure and HLA in healthy donors. Primers included in the PCR were 60 Vbeta and 13 Jbeta primers. TCRdb's copy holds only in-frame clones and misses some; the assay was immunoSEQ multiplex PCR. Of under 250,000 clones listed, more than 60% are singletons. The sequencing sample was made of PBMCs. All receptors derive from a man between 45 and 60 years old in good health and CMV-seronegative.

This clone was picked up one time. This chain uses TRBV28 with TRBJ2-3; TRBD1 agrees at 9 bases. Trimming removed 5 bases from V and 3 bases from J; junction bases left unmatched: 6. Germline V gene sequence: CDR1 MDHEN, CDR2 SYDVKM. The CDR3 loop spans 15 amino acids. The CDR3 region is CASSTPGQGTDTQYF. The CDR3 nucleotides are TGTGCCAGCAGTACCCCGGGACAGGGAACAGATACGCAGTATTTT. Full variable domain (rest looked up from reference TRBV28 and TRBJ2-3): DVKVTQSSRYLVKRTGEKVFLECVQDMDHENMFWYRQDPGLGLRLIYFSYDVKMKEKGDIPEGYSVSREKKERFSLILESASTNQTSMYLCASSTPGQGTDTQYFGPGTRLTVL.

The rearrangement links TRBV5-1 to TRBJ2-7; 9 bases fit TRBD1. CDR3 length equals 14 residues. Germline loops: CDR1 SGHRS, CDR2 YFSETQ. Trimming took 2 bases from V and 2 from J; bases not matched to a gene: 2. The CDR3 DNA follows: TGCGCCAGCAGCTTTGACAGGGGGACCTACGAGCAGTACTTC. Translation gives CASSFDRGTYEQYF.

This clone occurred once. The CDR3 bases are TGCAGTGTTGGGGGCCATGAGCAGTTCTTC. Its protein is CSVGGHEQFF. V usage is TRBV20-1 and J usage is TRBJ2-1, with a weak D call TRBD1 (6 bases). V was clipped by 7 bases and J by 8 bases, with 9 bases between them. The CDR3 has 10 amino acids. The germline CDR1 and CDR2 sequences are DFQATT and SNEGSKA (reference sequence).

The chain links TRBV28 to TRBJ2-2; 7 bases align to TRBD2. This CDR3 comprises 14 residues. Per the germline V gene, CDR1 is MDHEN and CDR2 is SYDVKM. The junction had 8 bases not matched to a gene; V was cut back by 5 bases and J by 8 bases. CDR3: CASSTPGGSGELFF. The CDR3 DNA sequence: TGTGCCAGCAGTACCCCGGGGGGTAGTGGGGAGCTGTTTTTT.

With respect to this clone: The junction differs from germline at one of its ends, possibly a read error. The chain has TRBV7-7 and TRBJ2-1; TRBD1 agrees at 7 bases. Germline V CDR1 and CDR2: SSHAT, FNYEAQ (reference sequence). The CDR3 has 16 amino acids. CDR3 sequence (DNA): TGTGCTAGCAGCTTAAGGGGGCCCAGCTCCTACAATGAGCAGTTCTTC. This codes for CASSLRGPSSYNEQFF.

This clone came up a few times. The rearrangement joins TRBV6-6 to TRBJ1-2; D is unresolved. The germline V and J ends were trimmed by 11 bases and 1 base, with 17 bases remaining between them. This CDR3 region has 14 residues. Germline V lookup: CDR1 MNHNY, CDR2 SVGAGI (reference sequence). The DNA for the CDR3 is TGTGCCCCCAGGCAAGGCCGACATAACTATGGCTACACCTTC. Its protein product is CAPRQGRHNYGYTF.

The chain uses TRBV4-2 and TRBJ2-6, with 8 bases lining up with TRBD1. The V and J ends lost 7 bases and 0 bases, in that order; junction bases with no gene match: 11. The CDR3 contains 18 residues. CDR1 is LGHNA and CDR2 is YNFKEQ in the germline V gene. Here the CDR3 reads CASTPGQGLISGANVLTF. CDR3 DNA: TGTGCCAGCACCCCTGGACAGGGACTCATCTCTGGGGCCAACGTCCTGACTTTC.

This clone was detected only once. The rearrangement links TRBV19 to TRBJ2-7; 11 nucleotides align to TRBD1. The CDR3 runs 15 residues. CDR1 is LNHDA and CDR2 is SQIVND in the germline V gene (reference sequence). Losses at the gene ends were 5 bases for V and 4 bases for J; bases not matched to a gene: 7. DNA for the CDR3: TGTGCCAGTAGTCCCGGACAGGGGGCTAAGTACGAGCAGTACTTC. This translates into CASSPGQGAKYEQYF.

This clone was detected only a few times. This chain links TRBV11-2 with TRBJ1-1; D not resolved. Germline-derived CDR1 and CDR2 are SGHAT and FQNNGV. V was clipped by 3 bases and J by 2 bases, with 7 bases between them. This CDR3 has 13 residues. The CDR3 DNA reads as TGTGCCAGCAGCTTTTCCCTCAACACTGAAGCTTTCTTT. Protein: CASSFSLNTEAFF.

V gene TRBV9 combines with J gene TRBJ2-6; D gene unclear. The germline gives CDR1 SGDLS, CDR2 YYNGEE. V was pared by 0 bases and J by 1 base, with 5 bases between. This CDR3 region has 15 residues. CDR3 loop: CASSVVRSGANVLTF. As DNA, the CDR3 is TGTGCCAGCAGCGTAGTCAGGTCTGGGGCCAACGTCCTGACTTTC.

There are a few counts of this clone. The chain carries TRBV25-1 and TRBJ2-3; TRBD1 is a possible D gene (6 bases). Per germline, CDR1 MGHDK and CDR2 SYGVNS. V dropped 3 bases and J dropped 0 bases, with 13 bases sitting between them. The CDR3 is 16 residues long. CDR3 bases: TGTGCCAGCAGTGACTCCCGGGACACTAGCACAGATACGCAGTATTTT. Protein: CASSDSRDTSTDTQYF.

Only a few counts were recorded for this clone. V is TRBV27 and J is TRBJ1-6; D remains unclear. This CDR3 has 15 amino acids. V was trimmed by 5 bases and J by 0 bases, leaving 8 bases between them. The germline V gene encodes CDR1 MNHEY and CDR2 SMNVEV (reference sequence). The CDR3 nucleotides read TGTGCCAGCAGTCCCCCTCGCTCCTATAATTCACCCCTCCACTTT. Protein sequence: CASSPPRSYNSPLHF.

The V gene is TRBV11-1, the J gene TRBJ2-7; 9 bases agree with TRBD2. From germline, CDR1 is SGHAT and CDR2 FQDESV (reference sequence). V shed 5 bases, J shed 2 bases, and the junction held 10 bases outside the gene matches. This CDR3 comprises 16 residues. CDR3 in DNA: TGTGCCAGCAGCCCCCCCGGGCTAGCGGGAACCTACGAGCAGTACTTC. Protein product: CASSPPGLAGTYEQYF.

The chain recombines TRBV5-1 with TRBJ2-1; 9 nucleotides line up with TRBD2. J lost 8 bases, V lost 5 bases, and 11 bases had no gene match. In germline, CDR1 is SGHRS, CDR2 YFSETQ. The CDR3 spans 15 residues. This CDR3 reads CASRVAGVRGDEQFF. The CDR3, as DNA: TGCGCCAGCAGGGTAGCGGGAGTCCGGGGGGATGAGCAGTTCTTC.

The CDR3 DNA sequence: TGTGCCAGCAGTGCCCTCCTGACAGGGCCGAACACTGAAGCTTTCTTT. It yields the protein CASSALLTGPNTEAFF. The chain uses TRBV6-1 and TRBJ1-1; 7 bases align to TRBD1. The CDR3 covers 16 residues. V lost 4 bases, J lost 1 base, and 9 bases stayed unmatched. Germline assignment: CDR1 MNHNS and CDR2 SASEGT.

The chain has TRBV27 and TRBJ2-3, with 7 bases aligning to TRBD1. CDR1 is MNHEY and CDR2 is SMNVEV in the germline V gene (reference sequence). V lost 8 bases, J lost 0 bases, and 5 bases stayed unmatched. CDR3 length: 14 residues. The CDR3 here is CASGWDSSTDTQYF. The CDR3 DNA is TGTGCCAGCGGATGGGACAGCAGCACAGATACGCAGTATTTT.

The chain recombines TRBV28 with TRBJ2-5; TRBD1 matches at 7 bases. The germline V gene has CDR1 MDHEN and CDR2 SYDVKM. The CDR3 runs to 16 residues. The ends lost 6 bases at V and 3 bases at J; junction bases unmatched: 13. CDR3 in DNA: TGTGCCAGCAGGAGTGCCTCCGGGACAGTAAAAGAGACCCAGTACTTC. Translating it yields CASRSASGTVKETQYF. Combining the CDR3 with reference TRBV28 and TRBJ2-5 gives the whole variable domain DVKVTQSSRYLVKRTGEKVFLECVQDMDHENMFWYRQDPGLGLRLIYFSYDVKMKEKGDIPEGYSVSREKKERFSLILESASTNQTSMYLCASRSASGTVKETQYFGPGTRLLVL.

The chain is built from TRBV5-1 and TRBJ2-7, with a possible D match to TRBD1 (6 bases). The V gene's germline CDR1 is SGHRS and CDR2 YFSETQ. The CDR3 has 15 amino acids. V lost 4 bases, J lost 0 bases, and 14 bases lay in between. The CDR3 spells CASSPGHQSSYEQYF. In DNA form, the CDR3 reads TGCGCCAGCAGCCCGGGACACCAGAGCTCCTACGAGCAGTACTTC. The variable domain in full, completed from reference TRBV5-1 and TRBJ2-7, reads KAGVTQTPRYLIKTRGQQVTLSCSPISGHRSVSWYQQTPGQGLQFLFEYFSETQRNKGNFPGRFSGRQFSNSRSEMNVSTLELGDSALYLCASSPGHQSSYEQYFGPGTRLTVT.

This rearrangement joins TRBV5-6 to TRBJ1-2; TRBD1 is a possible D gene (6 bases). The V end lost 0 bases, the J end lost 3 bases, and 12 bases lay between the germline ends. Germline assignment: CDR1 SGHDT and CDR2 YYEEEE. The CDR3 is made up of 15 amino acids. Here the CDR3 DNA reads TGTGCCAGCAGCTTGGAGGGGGTCGTTGACTATGGCTACACCTTC. It is translated as CASSLEGVVDYGYTF.

The chain links TRBV28 to TRBJ2-7, with D possibly TRBD1 on 5 matching bases. This CDR3 has 13 residues. The ends were cut back, 6 bases at V and 0 bases at J, with 9 bases in the middle. The germline V gene has CDR1 MDHEN and CDR2 SYDVKM. In nucleotides, the CDR3 is TGTGCCAGCAGGACAGCGAGCTCCTACGAGCAGTACTTC. It encodes CASRTASSYEQYF.

The rearrangement joins TRBV6-5 to TRBJ2-1; D is unresolved. Trimming took 2 bases from V and 2 from J, leaving 7 bases between them. This CDR3 is 14 amino acids long. The germline CDR1 and CDR2 sequences are MNHEY and SVGAGI. In DNA, the CDR3 is TGTGCCAGCAGTTACGACACCGCCTACAATGAGCAGTTCTTC. Its translation: CASSYDTAYNEQFF.

CDR3 coding DNA: TGTGCCAGCAGTTTACCACAGGGGGGATACAGCACAGATACGCAGTATTTT. Its translation is CASSLPQGGYSTDTQYF. The rearrangement joins TRBV28 to TRBJ2-3, with 8 bases matching TRBD1. CDR1 MDHEN and CDR2 SYDVKM come from the germline V gene. After removal of 2 bases from V and 0 bases from J, the junction contained 7 bases not matched to a gene. The CDR3 is 17 amino acids.

V and J are TRBV6-6 and TRBJ1-6, with TRBD1 matching over 10 bases. V was clipped by 7 bases and J by 7 bases; unmatched bases: 7. The germline V gene has CDR1 MNHNY and CDR2 SVGAGI (reference sequence). The CDR3 spans 15 residues. The CDR3 sequence is CASIEGDRGNSPLHF. The CDR3 bases are TGTGCCAGCATCGAAGGGGACAGGGGAAATTCACCCCTCCACTTT.